Listed below are T cell receptor beta chains from one sample, sequenced in a study of CD8+CD57+ T cells in acquired aplastic anemia. Via MiXCR, TCRdb re-called the reads, giving one row per CDR3 protein. The sample includes under 250,000 distinct CDR3 sequences, 60% to 80% of them seen just once. Specimen: sorted CD4+, CD8+, or CD8+CD57+ T cells (not recorded which) from PBMCs. All receptors come from a human donor with aplastic anemia. Each CDR3 is given with its conserved first and last residue. A D gene is named only where the DNA matches it firmly. Not every row has a clone size; where given, it reads once, few, many or a size class.

D: NA; size: NA; J: TRBJ1-4; V: TRBV29-1; DNA: TGCAGCGTTGAGGACACGGAAAAACTGCTTTTT; CDR3: CSVEDTEKLLF
D: NA; size: NA; J: TRBJ1-5; V: TRBV12-3/TRBV12-4; DNA: TGTGCCAGCAGTTGGGTAGCGGGGATTGTGCCCCAGCATTTT; CDR3: CASSWVAGIVPQHF
D: NA; size: NA; J: TRBJ2-4; V: TRBV5-5; DNA: TGTGCCAGCAGTGAACAGCTAGCCAAAAACATTCAGTACTTC; CDR3: CASSEQLAKNIQYF
D: NA; size: NA; J: TRBJ1-6; V: TRBV7-2; DNA: TGTGCCAGCAGCCCGACCTGGGGTTCACCCCTCCACTTT; CDR3: CASSPTWGSPLHF
D: TRBD1; size: NA; J: TRBJ1-6; V: TRBV15; DNA: TGTGCCACCAGCAGCTCCAGGTCGGGACAGGGGTTGAATAATTCACCCCTCCACTTT; CDR3: CATSSSRSGQGLNNSPLHF
D: TRBD1; size: NA; J: TRBJ1-1; V: TRBV5-1; DNA: TGCGCCAGCAGCTTTTCGGGACAGGGGAGCACTGAAGCTTTCTTT; CDR3: CASSFSGQGSTEAFF
D: NA; size: NA; J: TRBJ1-5; V: TRBV15; DNA: TGTGCCACCAGCAGCGACGGGTTTAGCAATCAGCCCCAGCATTTT; CDR3: CATSSDGFSNQPQHF
D: NA; size: NA; J: TRBJ2-2; V: TRBV19; DNA: TGTGCCAGTAGTATCGTCGCAGGGTCGAACACCGGGGAGCTGTTTTTT; CDR3: CASSIVAGSNTGELFF
D: NA; size: NA; J: TRBJ2-5; V: TRBV2; DNA: TGTGCCAGCAGTGAAGAGACCGGGACACGAAGTAACCGGGAGACCCAGTACTTC; CDR3: CASSEETGTRSNRETQYF
D: NA; size: few; J: TRBJ2-1; V: TRBV15; DNA: TGTGCCACCAGCAGCTTCTATCGGGGAGCCATCAATGAGCAGTTCTTC; CDR3: CATSSFYRGAINEQFF
D: TRBD2; size: once; J: TRBJ2-7; V: TRBV2; DNA: TGTGCCAGCAGTGAAGGGGGACTAGCGGGGGGCGAGCAGTACTTC; CDR3: CASSEGGLAGGEQYF